These T cell receptor beta chains were read from a single sample in a study of cytomegalovirus exposure and HLA in healthy donors. The assay was immunoSEQ multiplex PCR, and TCRdb's table has in-frame clones only and misses some. The sample holds 160,000 or so clones, around 82% seen once. Sequencing was carried out using PBMCs. The receptor source for this set is a woman aged 50 to 60 in good health and CMV-seropositive. Both conserved end residues are trimmed from each CDR3. Fields, in order: J gene, V gene, D gene, CDR3 protein. The D gene is left open where the match is weak.

J: TRBJ2-7
V: TRBV4-3
D: NA
CDR3: ASSQDPRGSYEQY

J: TRBJ1-4
V: TRBV5-6
D: TRBD1
CDR3: ASSFGTGGNEKLF

J: TRBJ2-7
V: TRBV25-1
D: TRBD2
CDR3: ASKASGGNYEQY

J: TRBJ2-7
V: TRBV12-5
D: NA
CDR3: ASGLLSHEQY

J: TRBJ2-3
V: TRBV7-4
D: TRBD2
CDR3: ASSLTSPGLAGGRLSTDTQY

J: TRBJ2-2
V: TRBV30
D: NA
CDR3: AWSMGGFGYTGELF

J: TRBJ1-4
V: TRBV4-1
D: TRBD1
CDR3: ASSRQGAATNEKLF

J: TRBJ2-7
V: TRBV30
D: NA
CDR3: AWSVTPGWGEQY

J: TRBJ1-4
V: TRBV9
D: NA
CDR3: ASSVARGLNEKLF

J: TRBJ1-2
V: TRBV15
D: TRBD1
CDR3: ATKPFDRDYGYT

J: TRBJ1-1
V: TRBV10-3
D: NA
CDR3: AISEDRGTEAF

J: TRBJ2-2
V: TRBV7-3
D: TRBD2
CDR3: ASSPSGRGAGELF

J: TRBJ2-2
V: TRBV29-1
D: TRBD1
CDR3: SVEGQGNTGELF

J: TRBJ2-1
V: TRBV10-3
D: TRBD2
CDR3: AISPGGYNEQF

J: TRBJ2-7
V: TRBV6-5
D: NA
CDR3: ASSYSRTEQY

J: TRBJ2-1
V: TRBV7-9
D: NA
CDR3: ASSPFGGASNEQF

J: TRBJ1-1
V: TRBV7-9
D: NA
CDR3: ASSSSVNTEAF

J: TRBJ2-3
V: TRBV10-3
D: NA
CDR3: AISREPTETQY

J: TRBJ1-3
V: TRBV11-2
D: NA
CDR3: ASGRQGTGNTIY

J: TRBJ1-6
V: TRBV6-5
D: TRBD1
CDR3: ASKMTGTYNSPLH

J: TRBJ1-1
V: TRBV10-3
D: TRBD1
CDR3: AINQDRATEAF

J: TRBJ2-2
V: TRBV6-5
D: NA
CDR3: ASRNYREGSGELF

J: TRBJ1-2
V: TRBV5-6
D: NA
CDR3: ASSPVGDSNYGYT

J: TRBJ2-3
V: TRBV5-1
D: NA
CDR3: ASSSPGHQPSDTQY

J: TRBJ1-4
V: TRBV7-9
D: TRBD1
CDR3: ASSFGQGDEKLF

J: TRBJ2-3
V: TRBV5-1
D: TRBD2
CDR3: ASSSLGGGAWDTQY

J: TRBJ2-6
V: TRBV15
D: TRBD1
CDR3: ATSRDRAGANVLT

J: TRBJ2-2
V: TRBV6-1
D: NA
CDR3: ASRGGRVYTGELF

J: TRBJ1-1
V: TRBV15
D: NA
CDR3: ATGPIQGTEAF

J: TRBJ1-1
V: TRBV18
D: NA
CDR3: ASSSREAETEAF

J: TRBJ1-2
V: TRBV11-2
D: NA
CDR3: ASSLPEDVGYT

J: TRBJ1-2
V: TRBV11-2
D: NA
CDR3: ASSLEWRYGYT

J: TRBJ1-5
V: TRBV2
D: NA
CDR3: ASRPSENQPQH

J: TRBJ2-7
V: TRBV2
D: NA
CDR3: ASSEVGERSYEQY

J: TRBJ1-6
V: TRBV2
D: NA
CDR3: ASSGTGHNNSPLH

J: TRBJ2-7
V: TRBV30
D: NA
CDR3: AWSQGPYEQY

J: TRBJ1-1
V: TRBV6-1
D: NA
CDR3: ASSEGRRYTEAF

J: TRBJ1-2
V: TRBV18
D: TRBD1
CDR3: ASSPGGQVYGYT